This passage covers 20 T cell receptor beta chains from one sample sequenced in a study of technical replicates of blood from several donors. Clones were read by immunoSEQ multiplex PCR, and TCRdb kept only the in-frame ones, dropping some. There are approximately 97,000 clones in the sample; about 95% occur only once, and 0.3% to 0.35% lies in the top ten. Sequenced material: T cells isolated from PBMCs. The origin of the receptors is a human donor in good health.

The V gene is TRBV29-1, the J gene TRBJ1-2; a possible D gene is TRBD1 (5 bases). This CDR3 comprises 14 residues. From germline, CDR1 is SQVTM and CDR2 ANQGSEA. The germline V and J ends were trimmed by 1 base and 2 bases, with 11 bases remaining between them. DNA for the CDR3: TGCAGCGTTGAAGTTCAGGGTTGGAACTATGGCTACACCTTC. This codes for CSVEVQGWNYGYTF. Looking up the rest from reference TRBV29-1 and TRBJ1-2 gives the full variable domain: SAVISQKPSRDICQRGTSLTIQCQVDSQVTMMFWYRQQPGQSLTLIATANQGSEATYESGFVIDKFPISRPNLTFSTLTVSNMSPEDSSIYLCSVEVQGWNYGYTFGSGTRLTVV.

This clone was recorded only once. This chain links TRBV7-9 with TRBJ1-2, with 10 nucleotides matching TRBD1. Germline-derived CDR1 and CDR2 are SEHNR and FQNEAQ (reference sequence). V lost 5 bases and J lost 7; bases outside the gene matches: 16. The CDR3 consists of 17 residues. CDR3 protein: CASSPLRDRGKKSGYTF. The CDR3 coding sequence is TGTGCCAGCAGCCCGCTCCGGGACAGGGGAAAGAAATCTGGCTACACCTTC.

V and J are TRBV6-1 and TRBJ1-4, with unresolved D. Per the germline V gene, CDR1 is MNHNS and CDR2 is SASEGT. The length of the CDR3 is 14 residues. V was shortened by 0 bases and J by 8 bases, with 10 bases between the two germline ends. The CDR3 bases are TGTGCCAGCAGTGAAGCAGAGACGAGGGAAAAACTGTTTTTT. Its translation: CASSEAETREKLFF.

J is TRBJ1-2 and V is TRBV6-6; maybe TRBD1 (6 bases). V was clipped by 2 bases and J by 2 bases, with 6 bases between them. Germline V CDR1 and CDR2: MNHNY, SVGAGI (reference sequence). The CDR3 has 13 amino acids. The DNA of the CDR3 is TGTGCCAGCAGTTACCAGGGGAACTATGGCTACACCTTC. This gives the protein CASSYQGNYGYTF.

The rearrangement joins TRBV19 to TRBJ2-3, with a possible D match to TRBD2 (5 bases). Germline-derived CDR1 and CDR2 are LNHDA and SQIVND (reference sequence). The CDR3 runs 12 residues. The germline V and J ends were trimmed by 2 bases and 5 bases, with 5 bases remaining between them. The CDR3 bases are TGTGCCAGTAGTATAAGCGGAGATACGCAGTATTTT. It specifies CASSISGDTQYF.

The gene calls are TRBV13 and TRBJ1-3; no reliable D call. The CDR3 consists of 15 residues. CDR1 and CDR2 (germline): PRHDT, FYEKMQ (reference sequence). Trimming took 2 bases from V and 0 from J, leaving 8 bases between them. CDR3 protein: CASSLFRFSGNTIYF. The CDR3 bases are TGTGCCAGCAGCTTATTCCGTTTCTCTGGAAACACCATATATTTT.

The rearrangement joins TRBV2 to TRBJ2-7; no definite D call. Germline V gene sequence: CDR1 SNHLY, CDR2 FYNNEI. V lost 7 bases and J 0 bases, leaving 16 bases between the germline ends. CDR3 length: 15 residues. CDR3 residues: CASKSRSVFSYEQYF. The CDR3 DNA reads TGTGCCAGCAAGAGTAGGAGCGTCTTCTCCTACGAGCAGTACTTC.

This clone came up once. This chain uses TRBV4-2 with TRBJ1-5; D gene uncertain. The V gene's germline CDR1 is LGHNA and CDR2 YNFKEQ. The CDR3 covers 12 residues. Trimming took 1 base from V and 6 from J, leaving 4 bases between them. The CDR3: CASSQGGQPQHF. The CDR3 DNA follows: TGTGCCAGCAGCCAAGGAGGTCAGCCCCAGCATTTT.

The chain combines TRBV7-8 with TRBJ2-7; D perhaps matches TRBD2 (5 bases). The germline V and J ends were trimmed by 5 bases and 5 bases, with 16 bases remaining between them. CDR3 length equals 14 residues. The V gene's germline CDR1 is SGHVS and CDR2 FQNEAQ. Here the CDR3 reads CASSPTGRNNEQYF. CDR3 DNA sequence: TGTGCCAGCAGCCCGACGGGAAGGAACAACGAGCAGTACTTC.

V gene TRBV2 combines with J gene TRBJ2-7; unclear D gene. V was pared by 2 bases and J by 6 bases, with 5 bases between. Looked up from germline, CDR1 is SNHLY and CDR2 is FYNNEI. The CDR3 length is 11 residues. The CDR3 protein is CASSESVEQYF. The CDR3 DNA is TGTGCCAGCAGTGAAAGCGTCGAGCAGTACTTC. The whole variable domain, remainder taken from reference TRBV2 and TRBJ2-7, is EPEVTQTPSHQVTQMGQEVILRCVPISNHLYFYWYRQILGQKVEFLVSFYNNEISEKSEIFDDQFSVERPDGSNFTLKIRSTKLEDSAMYFCASSESVEQYFGPGTRLTVT.

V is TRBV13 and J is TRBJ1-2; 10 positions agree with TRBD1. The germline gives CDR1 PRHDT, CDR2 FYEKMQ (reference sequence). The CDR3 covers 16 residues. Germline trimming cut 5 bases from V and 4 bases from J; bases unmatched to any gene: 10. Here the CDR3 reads CASSPGTGVKFYGYTF. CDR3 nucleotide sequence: TGTGCCAGCAGCCCCGGGACAGGGGTTAAATTCTATGGCTACACCTTC.

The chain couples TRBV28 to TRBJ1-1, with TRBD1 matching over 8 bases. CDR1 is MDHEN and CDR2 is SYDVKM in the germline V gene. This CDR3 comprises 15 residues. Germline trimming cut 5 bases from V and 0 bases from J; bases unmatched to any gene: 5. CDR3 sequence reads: CASSRTGFMNTEAFF. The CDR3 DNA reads TGTGCCAGCAGTCGGACAGGGTTCATGAACACTGAAGCTTTCTTT.

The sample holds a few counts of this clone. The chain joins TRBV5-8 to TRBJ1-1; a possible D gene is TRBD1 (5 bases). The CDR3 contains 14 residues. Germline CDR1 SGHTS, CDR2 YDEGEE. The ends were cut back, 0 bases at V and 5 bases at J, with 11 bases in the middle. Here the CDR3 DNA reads TGTGCCAGCAGCTTGGGGGAGGGGAGGACTGAAGCTTTCTTT. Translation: CASSLGEGRTEAFF.

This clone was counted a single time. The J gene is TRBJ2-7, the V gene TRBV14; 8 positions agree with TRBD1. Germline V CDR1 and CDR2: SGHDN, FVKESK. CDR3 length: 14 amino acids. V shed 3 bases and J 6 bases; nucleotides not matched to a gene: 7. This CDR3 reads CASSHGLTGGEQYF. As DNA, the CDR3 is TGTGCCAGCAGCCATGGGCTCACAGGGGGCGAGCAGTACTTC.

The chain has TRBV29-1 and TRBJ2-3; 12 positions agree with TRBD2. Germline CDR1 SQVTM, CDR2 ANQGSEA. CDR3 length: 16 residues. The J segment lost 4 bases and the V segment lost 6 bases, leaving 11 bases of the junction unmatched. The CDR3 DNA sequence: TGCAGCGTGGAAACGACTAGCGGGAGATTTGCAGATACGCAGTATTTT. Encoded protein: CSVETTSGRFADTQYF.

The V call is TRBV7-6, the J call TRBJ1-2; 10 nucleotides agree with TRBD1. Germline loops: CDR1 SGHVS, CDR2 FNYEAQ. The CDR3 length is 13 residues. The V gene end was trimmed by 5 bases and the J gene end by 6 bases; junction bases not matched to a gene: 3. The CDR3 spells CASSRTGGDGYTF. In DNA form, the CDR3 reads TGTGCCAGCAGCCGGACAGGGGGGGATGGCTACACCTTC.

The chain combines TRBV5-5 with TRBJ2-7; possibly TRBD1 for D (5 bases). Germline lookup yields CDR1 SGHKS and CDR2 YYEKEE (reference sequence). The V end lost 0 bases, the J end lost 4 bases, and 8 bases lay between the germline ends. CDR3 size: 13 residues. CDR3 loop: CASSLEGFYEQYF. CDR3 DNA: TGTGCCAGCAGCTTGGAGGGGTTTTACGAGCAGTACTTC. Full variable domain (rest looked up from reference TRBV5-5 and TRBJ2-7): DAGVTQSPTHLIKTRGQQVTLRCSPISGHKSVSWYQQVLGQGPQFIFQYYEKEERGRGNFPDRFSARQFPNYSSELNVNALLLGDSALYLCASSLEGFYEQYFGPGTRLTVT.

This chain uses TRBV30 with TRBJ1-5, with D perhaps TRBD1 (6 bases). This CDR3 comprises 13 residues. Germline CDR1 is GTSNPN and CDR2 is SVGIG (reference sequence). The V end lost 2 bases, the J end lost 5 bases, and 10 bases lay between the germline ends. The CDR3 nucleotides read TGTGCCTGGAGTCTGGCAGGGGATCAGCCCCAGCATTTT. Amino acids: CAWSLAGDQPQHF. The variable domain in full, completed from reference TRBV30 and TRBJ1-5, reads SQTIHQWPATLVQPVGSPLSLECTVEGTSNPNLYWYRQAAGRGLQLLFYSVGIGQISSEVPQNLSASRPQDRQFILSSKKLLLSDSGFYLCAWSLAGDQPQHFGDGTRLSIL.

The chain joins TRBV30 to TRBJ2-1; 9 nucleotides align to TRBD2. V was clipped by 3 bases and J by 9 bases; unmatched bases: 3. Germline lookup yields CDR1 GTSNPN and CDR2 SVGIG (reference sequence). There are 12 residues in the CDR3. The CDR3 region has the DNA TGTGCCTGGAGGGGACTAGCCGGTGAGCAGTTCTTC. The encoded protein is CAWRGLAGEQFF.

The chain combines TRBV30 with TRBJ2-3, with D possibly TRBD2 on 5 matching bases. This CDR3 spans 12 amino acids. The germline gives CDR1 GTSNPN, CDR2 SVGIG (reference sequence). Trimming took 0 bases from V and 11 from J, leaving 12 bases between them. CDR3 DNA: TGTGCCTGGAGTGTAGAACTAGTAATGCAGTATTTT. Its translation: CAWSVELVMQYF.